One sample yielded the 10 T cell receptor beta chains listed below, sequenced in a study of cytomegalovirus exposure and HLA in healthy donors. Primers: 60 Vbeta forward and 13 Jbeta reverse. Repertoires were generated with immunoSEQ multiplex PCR, while TCRdb's copy carries only in-frame clones and drops some. The sample has about 120,000 clones, approximately 74% seen once; the top ten hold roughly 11%. Material: PBMCs. The receptors shown here come from a woman aged 45-59 years in good health and CMV-seropositive.

This rearrangement joins TRBV19 to TRBJ2-5, with D perhaps matching TRBD2 (6 bases). This CDR3 region has 14 residues. In germline, CDR1 is LNHDA, CDR2 SQIVND (reference sequence). V lost 5 bases and J lost 5, with 15 bases in between. Here the CDR3 reads CASSPGTRRETQYF. The CDR3 coding sequence is TGTGCCAGTAGTCCTGGGACTCGACGGGAGACCCAGTACTTC.

The chain recombines TRBV28 with TRBJ2-1; 11 bases are a match to TRBD1. Germline V gene sequence: CDR1 MDHEN, CDR2 SYDVKM. The trim removed 11 bases at V and 6 bases at J, leaving 6 bases unmatched. This CDR3 is built from 13 residues. CDR3 bases: TGTGCCGGACAGGGGGCGATCCGCAATGAGCAGTTCTTC. This encodes CAGQGAIRNEQFF.

The chain employs TRBV6-4 and TRBJ2-1; D may be TRBD2 (5 bases). V was pared by 4 bases and J by 5 bases, with 15 bases between. This CDR3 has 15 amino acids. Germline CDR1 reads MRHNA; CDR2 reads SNTAGT. CDR3 in amino acids: CASSANAGFNNEQFF. The CDR3 nucleotides are TGTGCCAGCAGTGCCAATGCGGGCTTCAACAATGAGCAGTTCTTC.

The chain has TRBV5-8 and TRBJ1-5; D gene uncertain. Trimming took off 0 bases at V and 1 base at J, with 20 bases between the two ends. This CDR3 comprises 19 residues. Germline loops: CDR1 SGHTS, CDR2 YDEGEE. The CDR3 is CASSLGGDERVLSNQPQHF. Here the CDR3 DNA reads TGTGCCAGCAGCTTGGGTGGAGACGAACGGGTTTTAAGCAATCAGCCCCAGCATTTT.

The chain uses TRBV28 and TRBJ2-5; weak D call: TRBD1 (6 bases). The CDR3 extends over 16 amino acids. V lost 7 bases and J 2 bases, leaving 20 bases between the germline ends. Germline V CDR1 and CDR2: MDHEN, SYDVKM. CDR3 DNA sequence: TGTGCCAGCATAAGCTTCCTCCCAGGACAGCAAGAGACCCAGTACTTC. Translation: CASISFLPGQQETQYF.

This clone was counted at least ten times. The rearrangement uses TRBV6-5 and TRBJ2-1; D not resolved. The V and J ends lost 2 bases and 6 bases respectively, with 8 bases between them. Germline V gene data show CDR1 as MNHEY and CDR2 as SVGAGI. This CDR3 has 13 residues. CDR3 sequence (DNA): TGTGCCAGCAGTTACGGTGGGCTCAATGAGCAGTTCTTC. It translates to CASSYGGLNEQFF.

The V and J genes are TRBV18 and TRBJ1-5; D gene unclear. Trimming pared 4 bases from V and 0 bases from J, leaving 7 bases between. The CDR3 sequence is 14 residues long. CDR1 is KGHSH and CDR2 is LQKENI in the germline V gene. The CDR3 here is CASSLQVSNQPQHF. The DNA for the CDR3 is TGTGCCAGCTCACTACAAGTTAGCAATCAGCCCCAGCATTTT.

The genes are TRBV5-1 and TRBJ2-3; D is unresolved. V shed 3 bases and J shed 0 bases, with 5 bases lying between them. The CDR3 sequence is 13 residues long. Per germline, CDR1 SGHRS and CDR2 YFSETQ. The CDR3 here is CASSSTSTDTQYF. The CDR3 region has the DNA TGCGCCAGCAGCTCCACTAGCACAGATACGCAGTATTTT.

The V and J genes are TRBV5-1 and TRBJ2-3; D perhaps matches TRBD2 (5 bases). The CDR3 spans 14 residues. The germline V gene encodes CDR1 SGHRS and CDR2 YFSETQ. V was trimmed by 4 bases and J by 0 bases, leaving 9 bases between them. CDR3 coding DNA: TGCGCCAGCAGCCGGGAATTTAGCACAGATACGCAGTATTTT. Translation gives CASSREFSTDTQYF.

With respect to this clone: Because it lacks the conserved phenylalanine or tryptophan at the end, this CDR3 is likely a read error. The CDR3 is CASSQGIQLNTEAFV. The DNA for the CDR3 is TGCGCCAGCAGCCAAGGTATACAGCTGAACACTGAAGCTTTCGTT. The chain carries TRBV4-1 and TRBJ1-1; D is unclear. CDR1 and CDR2 (germline): MGHRA, YSYEKL. The CDR3 spans 15 residues. V gave up 1 base and J gave up 0 bases, with 9 bases separating them.